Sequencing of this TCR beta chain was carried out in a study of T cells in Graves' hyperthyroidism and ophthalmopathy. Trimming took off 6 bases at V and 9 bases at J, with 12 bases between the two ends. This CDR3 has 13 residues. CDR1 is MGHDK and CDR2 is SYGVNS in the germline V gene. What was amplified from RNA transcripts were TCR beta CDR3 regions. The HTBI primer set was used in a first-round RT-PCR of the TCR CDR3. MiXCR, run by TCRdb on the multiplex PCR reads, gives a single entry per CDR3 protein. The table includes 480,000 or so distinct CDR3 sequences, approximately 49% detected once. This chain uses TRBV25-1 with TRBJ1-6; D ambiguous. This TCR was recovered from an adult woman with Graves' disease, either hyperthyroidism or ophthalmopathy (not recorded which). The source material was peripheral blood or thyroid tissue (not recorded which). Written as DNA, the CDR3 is TGTGCCAGCAGGGACGGACCTTCTTCACCCCTCCACTTT. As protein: CASRDGPSSPLHF.